This T cell receptor (beta chain) was captured by sequencing in a study of shared clonotypes between healthy human individuals. Broader study findings: Blood was the only sampled material, and tissue repertoires likely differ. The naive CD4 repertoires of a handful of donors were compared, and around 4.7% of clonotypes were shared.

As regards this clone: Antigen specificity is unknown.

Method: immunoSEQ multiplex PCR; TCRdb's copy keeps in-frame clones and lacks some. The sample lists some 2.4 million clones, approximately 93% occurring once. The donor population consisted of healthy HIV-negative adults with no recent acute infections or vaccinations. Each sample came from a Caucasian adult donor living in Nashville, Tennessee. The TCR originated in a man aged 18 to 35 in good health. Some clones in this sample may be carry-over from other donors' samples. Source material: naive CD4+ T cells from PBMCs. Stated subset: CD45RA+ positively selected.

The CDR3 protein is CAWSIGTGETQYF. Written as DNA, the CDR3 is TGTGCCTGGAGTATTGGGACAGGAGAGACCCAGTACTTC. This chain uses TRBV30 with TRBJ2-5; TRBD1 matches 8 bases. Germline CDR1 reads GTSNPN; CDR2 reads SVGIG (reference sequence). Unmatched junction bases numbered 3, after V lost 2 bases and J lost 4 bases. The CDR3 covers 13 residues. Filled out from reference TRBV30 and TRBJ2-5, the complete variable domain reads SQTIHQWPATLVQPVGSPLSLECTVEGTSNPNLYWYRQAAGRGLQLLFYSVGIGQISSEVPQNLSASRPQDRQFILSSKKLLLSDSGFYLCAWSIGTGETQYFGPGTRLLVL.